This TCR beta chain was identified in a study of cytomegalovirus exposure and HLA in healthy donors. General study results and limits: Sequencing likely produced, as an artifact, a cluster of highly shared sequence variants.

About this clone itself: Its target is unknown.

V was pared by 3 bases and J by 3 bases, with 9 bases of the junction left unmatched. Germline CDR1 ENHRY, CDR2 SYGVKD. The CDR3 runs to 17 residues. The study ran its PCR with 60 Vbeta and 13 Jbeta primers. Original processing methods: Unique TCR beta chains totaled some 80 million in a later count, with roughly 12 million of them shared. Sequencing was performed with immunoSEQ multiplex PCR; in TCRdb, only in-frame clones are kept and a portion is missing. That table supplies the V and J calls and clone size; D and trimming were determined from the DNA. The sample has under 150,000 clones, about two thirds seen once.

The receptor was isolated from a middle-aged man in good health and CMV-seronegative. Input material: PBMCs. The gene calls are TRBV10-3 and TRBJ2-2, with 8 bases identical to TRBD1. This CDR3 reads CAISDSGGSLDTGELFF. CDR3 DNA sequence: TGTGCCATCAGTGACTCAGGGGGCTCTTTGGACACCGGGGAGCTGTTTTTT.